These T cell receptor beta chains were read from a single sample in a study of response to subunit inactivated influenza vaccine. MiXCR was run by TCRdb on the RT-PCR reads, yielding one entry per CDR3 protein. In the table there are 650,000 or so distinct CDR3 sequences, less than 15% of which are singletons. Sample: PBMCs from blood, taken about 14 days before vaccination. The receptors originated from a man aged 50-59 years who received an inactivated influenza vaccine. Both conserved end residues are part of each CDR3. D genes are given only for firm matches. Size is omitted from some rows. Given values are once, few, many or a class for expanded clones.

TRBV6-2/TRBV6-3	TRBJ2-7	-	-	TGTGCCAGCAGTTACAGCATGTCCGTCGAGCAGTACTTC	CASSYSMSVEQYF
TRBV20-1	TRBJ2-5	TRBD2	-	TGCAGTGCTAGCCCTTGGACTAGCGGCAACCAAGAGACCCAGTACTTC	CSASPWTSGNQETQYF
TRBV2	TRBJ2-5	-	-	TGTGCCAGCACTCGGGGGCGAGAGACCCAGTACTTC	CASTRGRETQYF
TRBV20-1	TRBJ2-2	-	many	TGCAGTGCCGGAATAGACATATACACCGGGGAGCTGTTTTTT	CSAGIDIYTGELFF
TRBV29-1	TRBJ1-1	-	-	TGCAGCGGCCTTGACAGGTCAAGAGCTTTCTTT	CSGLDRSRAFF
TRBV29-1	TRBJ1-1	-	-	TGCAGCGTTGAGAGCAGTATGAACACTGAAGCTTTCTTT	CSVESSMNTEAFF
TRBV9	TRBJ1-5	-	few	TGTGCCAGCAGCGTAGGGTCACAGAATCAGCCCCAGCATTTT	CASSVGSQNQPQHF
TRBV9	TRBJ2-7	TRBD2	few	TGTGCCAGCAGCTCCGGGACTAGTTACCTCCAGAGCTCCTACGAGCAGTACTTC	CASSSGTSYLQSSYEQYF
TRBV20-1	TRBJ2-1	-	many	TGCAGTGCTCATAGGGACGGAGCGTACAATGAGCAGTTCTTC	CSAHRDGAYNEQFF
TRBV30	TRBJ2-1	-	-	TGTGCCTGGAGTATCGGGAGTTGGTTGCAGTTCTTC	CAWSIGSWLQFF
TRBV30	TRBJ1-5	TRBD1	few	TGTGCCTGGAGTGTACAACAGGGGGTCATGCCCCAGCATTTT	CAWSVQQGVMPQHF
TRBV6-2/TRBV6-3	TRBJ2-3	TRBD1	once	TGTGCCAGCAGTTACCAGACAGGGTCCGGCACAGATACGCAGTATTTT	CASSYQTGSGTDTQYF
TRBV6-1	TRBJ1-1	-	many	TGTGCCAGCACCGCGCGGCCCATGACAGAGACTGAAGCTTTCTTT	CASTARPMTETEAFF
TRBV6-1	TRBJ2-1	TRBD2	few	TGTGCCAGCCAGCGGGGGTCCTACAATGAGCAGTTCTTC	CASQRGSYNEQFF
TRBV28	TRBJ2-5	TRBD1	-	TGTGCCAGCAGTCCGGACAGGGGGCGGGGGACCCAGTACTTC	CASSPDRGRGTQYF
TRBV9	TRBJ2-2	-	-	TGTGCCAGCAGCGCCCCACAGGGCCACGGGGAGCTGTTTTTT	CASSAPQGHGELFF
TRBV2	TRBJ2-2	TRBD2	few	TGTGCCAGCAGTGGGAGGACTAGCGGCACCGGGGAGCTGTTTTTT	CASSGRTSGTGELFF
TRBV7-8	TRBJ2-5	-	-	TGTGCCAGCAGCTTGGCCGGCACGACAGAGACCCAGTACTTC	CASSLAGTTETQYF
TRBV19	TRBJ2-1	TRBD2	few	TGTGCCAGTAGCATGGGGACTAGCGGGATGTACAATGAGCAGTTCTTC	CASSMGTSGMYNEQFF
TRBV5-4	TRBJ2-1	-	-	TGTGCCAGCAGCTTCGCTACCTACAATGAGCAGTTCTTC	CASSFATYNEQFF
TRBV30	TRBJ2-1	TRBD2	-	TGTGCCTGGAGGTGGCTAGCGGGGGGTTACAATGAGCAGTTCTTC	CAWRWLAGGYNEQFF
TRBV4-1	TRBJ2-6	-	few	TGCGCCAGCAGCCAAGATCGGGAAACTGGGGCCAACGTCCTGACTTTC	CASSQDRETGANVLTF
TRBV5-1	TRBJ2-3	-	many	TGCGCCAGCAGCTTGGAAGGGCTGTCTAGCACAGATACGCAGTATTTT	CASSLEGLSSTDTQYF
TRBV4-1	TRBJ2-3	TRBD2	few	TGCGCCAGCAGCCAATCCCCAGGACTAGCGACAGATACGCAGTATTTT	CASSQSPGLATDTQYF
TRBV5-4	TRBJ2-1	TRBD2	-	TGTGCCAGCAGCTTAGCGGGAGGGCCCAGCAATGAGCAGTTCTTC	CASSLAGGPSNEQFF
TRBV28	TRBJ2-1	-	many	TGTGCCAGCAGTTTATCCGACAGAATCTACAATGAGCAGTTCTTC	CASSLSDRIYNEQFF
TRBV10-3	TRBJ2-7	TRBD2	many	TGTGCCATCAGTGAGTCCCTAGCGGAAACCTACGAGCAGTACTTC	CAISESLAETYEQYF
TRBV12-3/TRBV12-4	TRBJ2-5	TRBD2	many	TGTGCCAGCAGTTCAACGGGGGGGATACAAGAGACCCAGTACTTC	CASSSTGGIQETQYF
TRBV29-1	TRBJ2-7	-	-	TGCAGCGTTGAAGAATATAGCAGGGCCCTATTCTACGAGCAGTACTTC	CSVEEYSRALFYEQYF
TRBV6-5	TRBJ2-7	TRBD1	few	TGTGCCAGCAGTTACTCCGGGACAGGGTACGAGCAGTACTTC	CASSYSGTGYEQYF
TRBV11-2	TRBJ2-3	-	-	TGTGCCAGCACCCTCTCTAGGCGGGGGCGCCTCACAGATACGCAGTATTTT	CASTLSRRGRLTDTQYF